This TCR beta chain derives from a study of OX40 agonist ivuxolimab in advanced cancers. Whole-study results and caveats: Partial responders treated at 0.1-3.0 mg/kg exhibited clonal expansion among the lowest measured.

As to this clone: Antigen specificity is unknown.

Assay used: immunoSEQ multiplex PCR; TCRdb lists only in-frame clones, some missing. The sample lists roughly 87,000 clones, 80% to 95% occurring once. Germline-derived CDR1 and CDR2 are SQVTM and ANQGSEA. The V end lost 5 bases, the J end lost 6 bases, and 7 bases lay between the germline ends. CDR3 size: 10 residues. The origin of this receptor is an adult with an advanced solid tumor such as melanoma, head and neck, liver or kidney cancer. The sample here was CD4+ or CD8+ T cells sorted from blood, taken in a trial of the OX40 agonist ivuxolimab. The rearrangement links TRBV29-1 to TRBJ1-1; no definite D call. The CDR3 sequence: CSVWFAEAFF. CDR3 in DNA: TGCAGCGTTTGGTTCGCTGAAGCTTTCTTT.